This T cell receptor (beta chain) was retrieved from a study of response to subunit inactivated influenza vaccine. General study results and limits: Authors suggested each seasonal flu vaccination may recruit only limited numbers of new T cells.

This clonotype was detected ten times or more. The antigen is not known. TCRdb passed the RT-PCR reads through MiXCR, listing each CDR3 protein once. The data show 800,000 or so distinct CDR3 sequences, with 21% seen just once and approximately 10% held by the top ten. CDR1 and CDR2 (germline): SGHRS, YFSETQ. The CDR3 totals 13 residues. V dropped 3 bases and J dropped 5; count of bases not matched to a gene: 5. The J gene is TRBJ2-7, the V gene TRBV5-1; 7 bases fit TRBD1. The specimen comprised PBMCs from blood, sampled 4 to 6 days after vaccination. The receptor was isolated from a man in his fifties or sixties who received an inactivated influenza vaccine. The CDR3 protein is CASSYDRADEQYF. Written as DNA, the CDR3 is TGCGCCAGCAGCTACGACAGGGCGGACGAGCAGTACTTC.